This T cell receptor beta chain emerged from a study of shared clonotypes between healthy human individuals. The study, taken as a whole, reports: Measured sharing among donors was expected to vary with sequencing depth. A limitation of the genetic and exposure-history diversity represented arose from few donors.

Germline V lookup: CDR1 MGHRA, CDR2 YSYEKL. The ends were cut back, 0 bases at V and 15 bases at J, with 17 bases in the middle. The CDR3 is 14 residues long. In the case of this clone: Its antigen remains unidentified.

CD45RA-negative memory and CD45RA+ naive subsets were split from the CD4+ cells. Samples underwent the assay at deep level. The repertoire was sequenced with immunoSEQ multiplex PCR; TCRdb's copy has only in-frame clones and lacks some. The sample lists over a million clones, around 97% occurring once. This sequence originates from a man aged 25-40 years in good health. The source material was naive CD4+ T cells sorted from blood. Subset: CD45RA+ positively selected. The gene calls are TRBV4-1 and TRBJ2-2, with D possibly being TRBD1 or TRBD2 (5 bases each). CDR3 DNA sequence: TGCGCCAGCAGCCAAGAGGGACCCCTAGCTAGGTTGTTTTTT. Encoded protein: CASSQEGPLARLFF.